This is a list of T cell receptor beta chains from one sample in a study of cytomegalovirus exposure and HLA in healthy donors. The table came from immunoSEQ multiplex PCR; TCRdb's copy has only in-frame clones and leaves some out. The sample lists about 98,000 clones, roughly two thirds occurring once. The sample taken for sequencing was PBMCs. The source of these receptors is a female donor in good health and CMV-seronegative. Each CDR3 is given with its conserved first and last residue. A D gene is named only where the DNA matches it firmly. Not every row has a clone size; where given, it reads once, few, many or a size class.

d_call: .; j_call: TRBJ2-5; v_call: TRBV7-3; clone_size: .; cdr3_aa: CASSLGSQETQYF; cdr3_nt: TGTGCCAGCAGCTTGGGGAGTCAAGAGACCCAGTACTTC
d_call: .; j_call: TRBJ1-2; v_call: TRBV19; clone_size: .; cdr3_aa: CASSPNGGGYTF; cdr3_nt: TGTGCCAGTTCCCCCAACGGGGGTGGCTACACCTTC
d_call: .; j_call: TRBJ1-6; v_call: TRBV27; clone_size: .; cdr3_aa: CASSSTEASYNSPLHF; cdr3_nt: TGTGCCAGCAGCTCGACTGAGGCCTCCTATAATTCACCCCTCCACTTT
d_call: TRBD2; j_call: TRBJ2-1; v_call: TRBV7-9; clone_size: .; cdr3_aa: CATLLPGLLSYNEQFF; cdr3_nt: TGTGCCACTTTGTTACCGGGACTACTCTCCTACAATGAGCAGTTCTTC
d_call: .; j_call: TRBJ2-1; v_call: TRBV28; clone_size: .; cdr3_aa: CASSLGRYNEQFF; cdr3_nt: TGTGCCAGCAGCTTAGGGCGCTACAATGAGCAGTTCTTC
d_call: .; j_call: TRBJ2-6; v_call: TRBV2; clone_size: few; cdr3_aa: CGGSSGANVLTF; cdr3_nt: TGCGGTGGTAGCTCTGGGGCCAACGTCCTGACTTTC
d_call: TRBD1; j_call: TRBJ2-7; v_call: TRBV23-1; clone_size: few; cdr3_aa: CASTPRDSNYEQYF; cdr3_nt: TGCGCCAGCACACCTAGGGACAGCAACTACGAGCAGTACTTC
d_call: .; j_call: TRBJ2-7; v_call: TRBV29-1; clone_size: few; cdr3_aa: CSVYTGLEQYF; cdr3_nt: TGCAGCGTTTACACAGGGCTCGAGCAGTACTTC
d_call: .; j_call: TRBJ1-3; v_call: TRBV9; clone_size: .; cdr3_aa: CASSVEARDSGNTIYF; cdr3_nt: TGTGCCAGCAGCGTAGAGGCGAGGGACTCTGGAAACACCATATATTTT
d_call: TRBD1; j_call: TRBJ1-2; v_call: TRBV30; clone_size: once; cdr3_aa: CAWSVGQGGGYGYTF; cdr3_nt: TGTGCCTGGAGTGTAGGACAGGGAGGGGGCTATGGCTACACCTTC
d_call: TRBD2; j_call: TRBJ2-1; v_call: TRBV28; clone_size: .; cdr3_aa: CASSLLRLAGNNEQFF; cdr3_nt: TGTGCCAGCAGTTTACTCCGACTAGCGGGGAATAATGAGCAGTTCTTC
d_call: .; j_call: TRBJ2-1; v_call: TRBV12-1; clone_size: .; cdr3_aa: CASSFRPEPLAGGPLEQFF; cdr3_nt: TGTGCCAGCAGCTTCCGACCCGAACCCCTAGCGGGGGGGCCTCTTGAGCAGTTCTTC
d_call: .; j_call: TRBJ1-1; v_call: TRBV27; clone_size: once; cdr3_aa: CASSPAGATEAFF; cdr3_nt: TGTGCCAGCAGCCCGGCAGGGGCCACTGAAGCTTTCTTT
d_call: TRBD2; j_call: TRBJ2-3; v_call: TRBV4-2; clone_size: few; cdr3_aa: CASSLPTGTSDRRSSTDTQYF; cdr3_nt: TGTGCCAGCAGCCTCCCAACCGGGACTAGCGATAGACGATCAAGCACAGATACGCAGTATTTT
d_call: TRBD2; j_call: TRBJ2-3; v_call: TRBV2; clone_size: few; cdr3_aa: CASRDGTSLLADTQYF; cdr3_nt: TGTGCCAGCAGGGACGGGACTAGCTTACTGGCAGATACGCAGTATTTT
d_call: TRBD1; j_call: TRBJ1-6; v_call: TRBV5-1; clone_size: .; cdr3_aa: CASSLEGQGKSPLHF; cdr3_nt: TGCGCCAGCAGCTTGGAGGGACAGGGGAAATCACCCCTCCACTTT
d_call: TRBD1; j_call: TRBJ1-6; v_call: TRBV5-8; clone_size: .; cdr3_aa: CASSRTGLINSPLHF; cdr3_nt: TGTGCCAGCAGTCGGACAGGGTTGATTAATTCACCCCTCCACTTT
d_call: .; j_call: TRBJ2-7; v_call: TRBV4-1; clone_size: .; cdr3_aa: CASSPPGGSYEQYF; cdr3_nt: TGCGCCAGCAGCCCCCCCGGAGGTAGCTACGAGCAGTACTTC